Listed below are T cell receptor beta chains from one sample, sequenced in a study of chemoradiotherapy in HPV16-positive cancers. Produced via immunoSEQ multiplex PCR; TCRdb's table is partial and in-frame only. Of about 21,000 clones listed, 80% to 90% were seen once; the top ten hold less than 2.5%. Sequencing used blood, obtained from a patient who underwent chemoradiotherapy. These receptors were obtained from a human donor with HPV-associated anogenital cancer. The conserved cysteine and the conserved F or W are not part of the CDR3 here.

j_gene | v_gene | len | CDR3aa
TRBJ2-2 | TRBV6-1 | 13 | ASTAGSGRSGELF
TRBJ2-5 | TRBV7-9 | 12 | ASSLAGGGETQY
TRBJ2-1 | TRBV15 | 12 | ATSRDKGYNEQF
TRBJ1-1 | TRBV7-2 | 13 | ASSLAGTGGTEAF
TRBJ1-1 | TRBV7-2 | 10 | ASSLNRRDAF
TRBJ2-7 | TRBV7-2 | 10 | ASSLGAYEQY
TRBJ2-7 | TRBV20-1 | 9 | SARGVDEQY
TRBJ2-7 | TRBV5-1 | 10 | ASSSDTYEQY
TRBJ1-1 | TRBV2 | 9 | ASRENTEAF
TRBJ1-1 | TRBV7-8 | 12 | ASSLGSENTEAF
TRBJ2-5 | TRBV27 | 15 | ASSWLRGLAAQETQY
TRBJ2-6 | TRBV7-3 | 13 | ASSTTGVGANVLT
TRBJ2-1 | TRBV14 | 11 | ASSPLSQGGRF
TRBJ2-5 | TRBV9 | 15 | ASSPGTSGGALETQY
TRBJ2-2 | TRBV5-1 | 13 | ASSTERGVTGELF
TRBJ1-2 | TRBV10-3 | 11 | AISDLGFDGYT
TRBJ1-6 | TRBV27 | 12 | ASSYSSYNSPLH
TRBJ2-7 | TRBV5-5 | 12 | ASSAGTGVSEQY
TRBJ1-5 | TRBV7-8 | 14 | ASSVGTGGNNQPQH
TRBJ1-2 | TRBV9 | 12 | ASSVALGFYGYT
TRBJ1-1 | TRBV7-9 | 12 | ASSLRGKNTEAF
TRBJ1-5 | TRBV2 | 11 | ASSEEVKQPQH
TRBJ1-6 | TRBV10-3 | 13 | AISVGSAGNSPLH
TRBJ1-2 | TRBV21-1 | 13 | ASSKRPRPNYGYT
TRBJ1-1 | TRBV29-1 | 11 | SVRPRTGSEAF
TRBJ1-3 | TRBV19 | 11 | ASSIRNVNTIY
TRBJ2-7 | TRBV28 | 14 | ASSFKEVAGRYEQY
TRBJ1-3 | TRBV6-6 | 14 | ASSYSQASSGNTIY
TRBJ2-7 | TRBV4-3 | 12 | ASSRAVQTYEQY
TRBJ2-7 | TRBV7-2 | 13 | ASSLYGTGSYEQY
TRBJ2-5 | TRBV5-4 | 15 | ASSLGGTGGASETQY
TRBJ2-1 | TRBV5-1 | 11 | ASSATSRNEQF
TRBJ1-5 | TRBV28 | 12 | ASTSGVRNQPQH
TRBJ2-1 | TRBV5-1 | 12 | ASSPQGTYNEQF
TRBJ1-3 | TRBV9 | 16 | ASSGGKGHEFSGNTIY
TRBJ2-7 | TRBV7-9 | 14 | ASRLPGTGSSYEQY
TRBJ2-2 | TRBV7-3 | 10 | ASSLTTGELF